A single sample is the source of the 26 T cell receptor beta chains below, sequenced in a study of blood T cell repertoires in COVID-19. The repertoire was sequenced with immunoSEQ multiplex PCR; TCRdb's copy has only in-frame clones and lacks some. The data contain 40,000 to 55,000 clones, over 80% of them singletons. Sequencing used peripheral blood. These receptors were collected from a man aged 40-49 years with acute or convalescent COVID-19.

V gene TRBV24-1 combines with J gene TRBJ2-3; D uncertain. CDR1 KGHDR and CDR2 SFDVKD come from the germline V gene. The CDR3 runs to 12 residues. Between the trimmed V and J ends, which lost 4 bases and 2 bases, there was a span of 3 bases. CDR3 sequence reads: CATSDYTDTQYF. The DNA of the CDR3 is TGTGCCACCAGTGACTACACAGATACGCAGTATTTT.

The V call is TRBV10-2, the J call TRBJ1-5; D is uncertain. This CDR3 region has 15 residues. CDR1 is WSHSY and CDR2 is SAAADI in the germline V gene. V dropped 2 bases and J dropped 7 bases, with 15 bases sitting between them. The CDR3: CASSELYNTGQPQHF. The CDR3 nucleotides are TGCGCCAGCAGTGAGCTCTATAATACGGGACAGCCCCAGCATTTT.

The chain recombines TRBV27 with TRBJ2-1, with 12 bases that match TRBD2. J lost 6 bases, V lost 3 bases, and 3 bases had no gene match. The CDR3 is 15 residues long. The germline V gene has CDR1 MNHEY and CDR2 SMNVEV (reference sequence). CDR3 region: CASSFLTSGGNEQFF. The CDR3 nucleotides read TGTGCCAGCAGTTTCCTGACTAGCGGGGGCAATGAGCAGTTCTTC.

This clone was seen a handful of times. This rearrangement joins TRBV6-6 to TRBJ1-4, with 8 bases lining up with TRBD1. Germline trimming cut 5 bases from V and 6 bases from J; bases unmatched to any gene: 8. This CDR3 contains 15 residues. Germline V gene sequence: CDR1 MNHNY, CDR2 SVGAGI (reference sequence). CDR3 loop: CASSIGRRGHEKLFF. The CDR3 DNA follows: TGTGCCAGCAGTATTGGCCGCAGGGGGCATGAAAAACTGTTTTTT.

This clone was seen at least ten times. The CDR3 nucleotides read TGTGCCAGCCTCCGGGACAGGGTCTACAATGAGCAGTTCTTC. Amino acids: CASLRDRVYNEQFF. The J gene is TRBJ2-1, the V gene TRBV2; 9 bases agree with TRBD1. V dropped 8 bases and J dropped 3; count of bases not matched to a gene: 5. The CDR3 is 14 amino acids. Germline-derived CDR1 and CDR2 are SNHLY and FYNNEI.

The chain couples TRBV5-1 to TRBJ2-4, with 7 bases fitting TRBD1. The CDR3 extends over 15 amino acids. J lost 1 base, V lost 0 bases, and 1 base had no gene match. Looked up from germline, CDR1 is SGHRS and CDR2 is YFSETQ. CDR3 sequence (DNA): TGCGCCAGCAGCTTGGTACAGGGGGCCAAAAACATTCAGTACTTC. This codes for CASSLVQGAKNIQYF.

The rearrangement links TRBV5-1 to TRBJ2-2, with D possibly TRBD2 on 5 matching bases. The CDR3 length is 15 residues. Germline V gene lookup returns CDR1 SGHRS and CDR2 YFSETQ. V gave up 8 bases and J gave up 0 bases, with 14 bases separating them. The CDR3 region is CASHTGNSNTGELFF. The CDR3 DNA sequence: TGCGCCAGTCACACCGGGAACTCGAACACCGGGGAGCTGTTTTTT.

The chain couples TRBV7-2 to TRBJ2-1, with 7 positions matching TRBD2. Trimming took 5 bases from V and 8 from J; bases not matched to a gene: 15. Per germline, CDR1 SGHTA and CDR2 FQGNSA. CDR3 size: 16 residues. CDR3 residues: CASSVLSGLRLDEQFF. CDR3 coding DNA: TGTGCCAGCAGCGTGCTTAGCGGGCTCCGGCTGGATGAGCAGTTCTTC. The full variable domain, completed using reference TRBV7-2 and TRBJ2-1, is GAGVSQSPSNKVTEKGKDVELRCDPISGHTALYWYRQSLGQGLEFLIYFQGNSAPDKSGLPSDRFSAERTGGSVSTLTIQRTQQEDSAVYLCASSVLSGLRLDEQFFGPGTRLTVL.

The V and J genes are TRBV11-2 and TRBJ1-2; maybe TRBD1 (5 bases). V was cut by 6 bases and J by 2 bases, with 19 bases left in between. This CDR3 has 16 residues. The germline V gene has CDR1 SGHAT and CDR2 FQNNGV. CDR3 in amino acids: CASRGWGRTLNYGYTF. Here the CDR3 DNA reads TGTGCCAGCAGAGGGTGGGGCAGGACCCTCAACTATGGCTACACCTTC.

The chain is built from TRBV5-1 and TRBJ2-1; 10 nucleotides match TRBD2. The CDR3 length is 16 residues. V was pared by 0 bases and J by 9 bases, with 9 bases of the junction left unmatched. From germline, CDR1 is SGHRS and CDR2 YFSETQ. CDR3 DNA: TGCGCCAGCAGCTTGGCCTCTAGCGGGAGAGGGGGTGAGCAGTTCTTC. Its protein product is CASSLASSGRGGEQFF.

The chain couples TRBV13 to TRBJ2-1; D ambiguous. V gave up 5 bases and J gave up 5 bases, with 16 bases separating them. Germline V lookup: CDR1 PRHDT, CDR2 FYEKMQ (reference sequence). CDR3 length equals 15 residues. CDR3 sequence reads: CASSVRLFDHNEQFF. In DNA form, the CDR3 reads TGTGCCAGCAGCGTCAGGTTGTTTGACCACAATGAGCAGTTCTTC.

The V and J genes are TRBV7-2 and TRBJ2-5, with 8 bases identical to TRBD2. The CDR3 consists of 14 residues. The V gene end was trimmed by 2 bases and the J gene end by 6 bases; junction bases not matched to a gene: 5. Germline CDR1 is SGHTA and CDR2 is FQGNSA. The CDR3: CASSLNGLAKTQYF. The CDR3 DNA reads as TGTGCCAGCAGCTTAAATGGACTAGCCAAGACCCAGTACTTC.

V is TRBV14 and J is TRBJ1-2, with 7 bases identical to TRBD1. V lost 4 bases, J lost 10 bases, and 12 bases stayed unmatched. The CDR3 loop spans 14 amino acids. CDR1 SGHDN and CDR2 FVKESK come from the germline V gene. Here the CDR3 DNA reads TGTGCCAGCAGCCCAAGATCGGGGACAGCCGACTACACCTTC. The encoded protein is CASSPRSGTADYTF.

V gene TRBV6-5 combines with J gene TRBJ1-1, with D hard to call. This CDR3 comprises 13 residues. V was clipped by 11 bases and J by 0 bases, with 13 bases between them. Germline loops: CDR1 MNHEY, CDR2 SVGAGI. The DNA of the CDR3 is TGTGCCGTCACCCCCAGTATGAACACTGAAGCTTTCTTT. It yields the protein CAVTPSMNTEAFF.

The rearrangement joins TRBV9 to TRBJ1-6; TRBD1 agrees at 8 bases. Germline values: CDR1 SGDLS, CDR2 YYNGEE. Germline trimming cut 4 bases from V and 9 bases from J; bases unmatched to any gene: 6. There are 14 residues in the CDR3. CDR3 sequence reads: CASSPRDRSSPLHF. CDR3 nucleotides: TGTGCCAGCAGCCCCCGGGACAGGAGTTCACCCCTCCACTTT.

V and J are TRBV21-1 and TRBJ2-7; the table calls TRBD1, which could not be checked here. TRBV21-1 is a pseudogene locus. The CDR3 is made up of 15 amino acids. The CDR3 sequence: CASSKAGAGKHEQYV. CDR3 bases: TGTGCCAGCAGCAAAGCAGGGGCAGGGAAACACGAGCAGTACGTC.

The CDR3 DNA reads TGTGCCAGCAGAACAGGGGACCTAAACACCGGGGAGCTGTTTTTT. This translates into CASRTGDLNTGELFF. This chain joins TRBV6-6 and TRBJ2-2; 7 bases agree with TRBD1. Germline values: CDR1 MNHNY, CDR2 SVGAGI (reference sequence). The trim removed 6 bases at V and 2 bases at J, leaving 6 bases unmatched. The CDR3 length is 15 residues.

The V gene is TRBV14, the J gene TRBJ1-3; 7 positions agree with TRBD1. Germline values: CDR1 SGHDN, CDR2 FVKESK. CDR3 length: 16 residues. Trimming took 5 bases from V and 0 from J; bases not matched to a gene: 7. CDR3 protein: CASSLRDSLSGNTIYF. CDR3 nucleotides: TGTGCCAGCAGCTTGCGGGACAGTCTCTCTGGAAACACCATATATTTT.

The rearrangement joins TRBV6-5 to TRBJ2-7, with D possibly TRBD1 on 6 matching bases. Per the germline V gene, CDR1 is MNHEY and CDR2 is SVGAGI. V was pared by 6 bases and J by 1 base, with 7 bases between. The CDR3 is made up of 12 amino acids. The DNA for the CDR3 is TGTGCCAGCAGAGGGGGTTCCTACGAGCAGTACGTC. It specifies CASRGGSYEQYV.

This rearrangement joins TRBV19 to TRBJ1-5; D is possibly TRBD1 (6 bases). The germline V gene has CDR1 LNHDA and CDR2 SQIVND (reference sequence). The CDR3 totals 13 residues. V lost 11 bases and J lost 0, with 11 bases in between. The CDR3 region is CAGGQNSNQPQHF. Here the CDR3 DNA reads TGTGCCGGTGGACAGAATAGCAATCAGCCCCAGCATTTT.

The CDR3 sequence: CASSLGGTVNQPQHF. The CDR3, as DNA: TGTGCCAGCAGCTTAGGGGGGACAGTTAATCAGCCCCAGCATTTT. The chain employs TRBV7-9 and TRBJ1-5; TRBD1 aligns across 7 bases. The CDR3 is 15 residues long. The V segment lost 1 base and the J segment 4 bases; nucleotides outside the gene matches: 4. Looked up from germline, CDR1 is SEHNR and CDR2 is FQNEAQ (reference sequence).

J is TRBJ1-4 and V is TRBV18; a possible D gene is TRBD1 (6 bases). V lost 4 bases, J lost 8 bases, and 14 bases lay in between. The CDR3 length is 14 residues. Germline-derived CDR1 and CDR2 are KGHSH and LQKENI. In DNA, the CDR3 is TGTGCCAGCTCACGAGGGGGTGCAGGGGAAAAACTGTTTTTT. Its protein product is CASSRGGAGEKLFF.

The sample holds a few counts of this clone. The CDR3 loop is CASRYRGRQPQHF. DNA for the CDR3: TGTGCCAGCAGGTACAGGGGCAGGCAGCCCCAGCATTTT. V is TRBV2 and J is TRBJ1-5, with 7 bases that match TRBD1. The length of the CDR3 is 13 residues. The germline gives CDR1 SNHLY, CDR2 FYNNEI. The junction had 6 bases not matched to a gene; V was cut back by 6 bases and J by 7 bases.

CDR3 residues: CASCRDRGGSYEQYV. The DNA for the CDR3 is TGCGCCAGCTGCCGGGACAGGGGAGGGTCCTACGAGCAGTACGTC. The gene calls are TRBV10-2 and TRBJ2-7, with TRBD1 identical over 10 bases. CDR3 length: 15 amino acids. Germline-derived CDR1 and CDR2 are WSHSY and SAAADI. V shed 8 bases, J shed 1 base, and the junction held 8 bases outside the gene matches.

The rearrangement uses TRBV11-2 and TRBJ1-1; 9 bases fit TRBD1. The V gene end was trimmed by 5 bases and the J gene end by 4 bases; junction bases not matched to a gene: 5. CDR1 SGHAT and CDR2 FQNNGV come from the germline V gene. This CDR3 contains 14 residues. CDR3 region: CASSLRTGATEAFF. The CDR3 DNA sequence: TGTGCCAGCAGCCTCAGGACAGGGGCCACTGAAGCTTTCTTT.

V and J are TRBV24-1 and TRBJ1-2, with 7 bases aligning to TRBD1. The V segment lost 3 bases and the J segment 2 bases; nucleotides outside the gene matches: 2. Germline CDR1 is KGHDR and CDR2 is SFDVKD. CDR3 length: 14 residues. In DNA, the CDR3 is TGTGCCACCAGTGATGCGACAGGGAACTATGGCTACACCTTC. This gives the protein CATSDATGNYGYTF.